This T cell receptor beta chain was obtained from a study of early T cells in non-severe SARS-CoV-2 infection. Study at large: Chains stayed unpaired after sequencing of bulk RNA from unsorted whole blood. Study outcomes and limitations: Database matching using VDJdb favored anti-spike CD8 responses, with private and CD4 specificities left missing.

Individual cDNA molecules each received unique molecular identifiers attached to them. TCRdb itself ran the 5' RACE reads through MiXCR, one entry per CDR3 protein. Found here are approximately 74,000 distinct CDR3 sequences, more than 13% of them singletons; the top ten hold 9.5% to 13%. Concerning this clonotype: What it binds is not known.

The CDR3 totals 14 residues. The germline V gene encodes CDR1 MDHEN and CDR2 SYDVKM. V lost 2 bases to trimming and J lost 3 bases, with 10 bases between them. Sequenced sample: whole blood. V and J are TRBV28 and TRBJ1-2; D perhaps matches TRBD1 (5 bases). This sequence was found in an adult who was a healthcare worker with PCR-confirmed SARS-CoV-2 infection or an uninfected control (not recorded which). This chain's CDR3 is CASSLRGGDYGYTF. The DNA for the CDR3 is TGTGCCAGCAGTTTAAGGGGTGGGGACTATGGCTACACCTTC.